Listed below are T cell receptor beta chains from one sample, sequenced in a study of blood T cell repertoires in COVID-19. Generated by immunoSEQ multiplex PCR, the TCRdb table keeps only in-frame clones and is missing some. The sample gives 220,000 or so clones, around 86% of which show up once; roughly a tenth is in the top ten. The sample taken for sequencing was peripheral blood. Receptor source: a woman aged 50 to 65 with COVID-19, enrolled during active disease. Both conserved end residues are part of each CDR3. A D gene is named only where the DNA matches it firmly. Clone size is not always given. Where it is, it says once, few, many or a class for expanded clones.

j_gene: TRBJ2-5; v_gene: TRBV7-9; d_gene: NA; abundance: NA; CDR3nt: TGTGCCAGCAGCTTTAGCACCCCAGAGACCCAGTACTTC; CDR3aa: CASSFSTPETQYF
j_gene: TRBJ2-3; v_gene: TRBV18; d_gene: NA; abundance: NA; CDR3nt: TGTGCCAGCTCCGCCAGGGATGGCACAGATACGCAGTATTTT; CDR3aa: CASSARDGTDTQYF
j_gene: TRBJ1-1; v_gene: TRBV6-6; d_gene: NA; abundance: NA; CDR3nt: TGTGCCAGCAGTCCGAACCAGGGGAAAGCTTTCTTT; CDR3aa: CASSPNQGKAFF
j_gene: TRBJ2-7; v_gene: TRBV2; d_gene: NA; abundance: NA; CDR3nt: TGTGCTGGCAGAGGAGATCACTCCTACGAGCAGTACTTC; CDR3aa: CAGRGDHSYEQYF
j_gene: TRBJ1-2; v_gene: TRBV20-1; d_gene: NA; abundance: NA; CDR3nt: TGCAGTGCTAGTACGGGTAACTATGGCTACACCTTC; CDR3aa: CSASTGNYGYTF
j_gene: TRBJ1-2; v_gene: TRBV6-5; d_gene: TRBD1; abundance: NA; CDR3nt: TGTGCCAGCAGGTCGGGACAGGGGAACTATGGCTACACCTTC; CDR3aa: CASRSGQGNYGYTF
j_gene: TRBJ1-1; v_gene: TRBV2; d_gene: NA; abundance: NA; CDR3nt: TGTGCCAGCAGTGACCCCAGACTGCTCATGAACACTGAAGCTTTCTTT; CDR3aa: CASSDPRLLMNTEAFF
j_gene: TRBJ2-3; v_gene: TRBV18; d_gene: NA; abundance: NA; CDR3nt: TGTGCCAGCTCATTATCAGGGGCAGATACGCAGTATTTT; CDR3aa: CASSLSGADTQYF
j_gene: TRBJ1-5; v_gene: TRBV6-6; d_gene: TRBD1; abundance: NA; CDR3nt: TGTGCCAGCAGTTACGACCGACAGGGAAGAGGCCAGCCCCAGCATTTT; CDR3aa: CASSYDRQGRGQPQHF
j_gene: TRBJ2-1; v_gene: TRBV10-2; d_gene: NA; abundance: NA; CDR3nt: TGCGCCAGCAATTCGGGGACTCTCAATGAGCAGTTCTTC; CDR3aa: CASNSGTLNEQFF
j_gene: TRBJ1-2; v_gene: TRBV27; d_gene: NA; abundance: many; CDR3nt: TGTGCCAGCAGCAGTAGGGGGTATAACTATGGCTACACCTTC; CDR3aa: CASSSRGYNYGYTF
j_gene: TRBJ2-2; v_gene: TRBV4-1; d_gene: NA; abundance: NA; CDR3nt: TGCGCCAGCAGCCAAGAAGGACTGGCCGGGGAGCTGTTTTTT; CDR3aa: CASSQEGLAGELFF
j_gene: TRBJ2-5; v_gene: TRBV24-1; d_gene: TRBD1; abundance: NA; CDR3nt: TGTGCCACCAGTGATTTGCCGGGACAGGGGATGGGGGGAGAGACCCAGTACTTC; CDR3aa: CATSDLPGQGMGGETQYF
j_gene: TRBJ2-3; v_gene: TRBV19; d_gene: NA; abundance: NA; CDR3nt: TGTGCCAGTAGGGTTGGGGGCTACACAGATACGCAGTATTTT; CDR3aa: CASRVGGYTDTQYF
j_gene: TRBJ1-5; v_gene: TRBV28; d_gene: NA; abundance: NA; CDR3nt: TGTGCCAGCAGTCCAACAGGGAACAGGTATCAGCCCCAGCATTTT; CDR3aa: CASSPTGNRYQPQHF
j_gene: TRBJ1-2; v_gene: TRBV13; d_gene: TRBD1; abundance: NA; CDR3nt: TGTGCCAGCAGCTTAGCCGGAGGGGGACAGGGAGCCTATGGCTACACCTTC; CDR3aa: CASSLAGGGQGAYGYTF
j_gene: TRBJ1-5; v_gene: TRBV2; d_gene: NA; abundance: NA; CDR3nt: TGTGCCAGCAGTCCCTCTAACGGTTATCAGCCCCAGCATTTT; CDR3aa: CASSPSNGYQPQHF
j_gene: TRBJ2-2; v_gene: TRBV10-1; d_gene: NA; abundance: NA; CDR3nt: TGCGCCAGCAGTGAGTCCTCTAGGAGGGAGCTGTTTTTT; CDR3aa: CASSESSRRELFF
j_gene: TRBJ1-5; v_gene: TRBV7-2; d_gene: NA; abundance: NA; CDR3nt: TGTGCCAGCAGCTTGGCGGGGGGCTGGGATCAGCCCCAGCATTTT; CDR3aa: CASSLAGGWDQPQHF
j_gene: TRBJ1-4; v_gene: TRBV6-5; d_gene: NA; abundance: NA; CDR3nt: TGTGCCAGCAGTTACTCGGGGGGGCCCCGGTTT; CDR3aa: CASSYSGGPRF
j_gene: TRBJ1-5; v_gene: TRBV12-5; d_gene: NA; abundance: NA; CDR3nt: TGTGCTAGTGCGCCCGGGGGGGGCAATCAGCCCCAGCATTTT; CDR3aa: CASAPGGGNQPQHF
j_gene: TRBJ2-2; v_gene: TRBV5-1; d_gene: TRBD1; abundance: NA; CDR3nt: TGCGCCAGCAGCTCACTACAGGGGTCCGGGGAGCTGTTTTTT; CDR3aa: CASSSLQGSGELFF
j_gene: TRBJ2-3; v_gene: TRBV5-6; d_gene: TRBD1; abundance: NA; CDR3nt: TGTGCCAGCAGCCGCACAGGGGCGACAGATACGCAGTATTTT; CDR3aa: CASSRTGATDTQYF
j_gene: TRBJ2-1; v_gene: TRBV27; d_gene: TRBD2; abundance: once; CDR3nt: TGTGCCAGCAGTGAGCGGGGAGACTACAATGAGCAGTTCTTC; CDR3aa: CASSERGDYNEQFF
j_gene: TRBJ1-5; v_gene: TRBV15; d_gene: NA; abundance: NA; CDR3nt: TGTGCCACCAGCAGTCTCCTAGGGGATCAGCCCCAGCATTTT; CDR3aa: CATSSLLGDQPQHF
j_gene: TRBJ2-1; v_gene: TRBV28; d_gene: TRBD1; abundance: NA; CDR3nt: TGTGCCAGCAGTTATGGGACAGCCTCAGGTGAGCAGTTCTTC; CDR3aa: CASSYGTASGEQFF
j_gene: TRBJ1-4; v_gene: TRBV7-6; d_gene: TRBD1; abundance: NA; CDR3nt: TGTGCCAGCAGCCCTCGGACAGGGTCGTTTGAAAAACTGTTTTTT; CDR3aa: CASSPRTGSFEKLFF
j_gene: TRBJ2-1; v_gene: TRBV27; d_gene: NA; abundance: NA; CDR3nt: TGTGCCAGCAGTTTATTTGGGGACACTGAGCAGTTCTTC; CDR3aa: CASSLFGDTEQFF
j_gene: TRBJ2-6; v_gene: TRBV2; d_gene: TRBD1; abundance: NA; CDR3nt: TGTGCCAGCAGTGACCGGACAGGACTTATCTCTGGGGCCAACGTCCTGACTTTC; CDR3aa: CASSDRTGLISGANVLTF
j_gene: TRBJ1-2; v_gene: TRBV9; d_gene: NA; abundance: once; CDR3nt: TGTGCCAGCAGCGTCTCAGGGGCTAATGGCTACACCTTC; CDR3aa: CASSVSGANGYTF
j_gene: TRBJ1-2; v_gene: TRBV27; d_gene: TRBD1; abundance: NA; CDR3nt: TGTGCCAGCAGTTCGTTCCCCGGGACAGGGGAAGGCTACACCTTC; CDR3aa: CASSSFPGTGEGYTF
j_gene: TRBJ1-2; v_gene: TRBV2; d_gene: TRBD1; abundance: NA; CDR3nt: TGTGCCAGCCCGGACAGGGTTATTAGGGCCTTCTATGGCTACACCTTC; CDR3aa: CASPDRVIRAFYGYTF
j_gene: TRBJ1-2; v_gene: TRBV28; d_gene: TRBD1; abundance: NA; CDR3nt: TGTGCCAGCAGTTTCCCGGACAGGAACTATGGCTACACCTTC; CDR3aa: CASSFPDRNYGYTF
j_gene: TRBJ1-2; v_gene: TRBV5-5; d_gene: TRBD1; abundance: NA; CDR3nt: TGTGCCAGCAGCTTGGGTACAGGGGACGGCTACACCTTC; CDR3aa: CASSLGTGDGYTF
j_gene: TRBJ2-1; v_gene: TRBV9; d_gene: NA; abundance: NA; CDR3nt: TGTGCCAGCAGCGTAGGGATCCAGGCGGGGCATGAGCAGTTCTTC; CDR3aa: CASSVGIQAGHEQFF
j_gene: TRBJ2-1; v_gene: TRBV7-2; d_gene: NA; abundance: few; CDR3nt: TGTGCCAGCAGCTTAAGTACACAAAGCTCCTACAATGAGCAGTTCTTC; CDR3aa: CASSLSTQSSYNEQFF
j_gene: TRBJ2-4; v_gene: TRBV6-6; d_gene: NA; abundance: NA; CDR3nt: TGTGCCAGCAGTTACGGCCAGGGCAGAAACATTCAGTACTTC; CDR3aa: CASSYGQGRNIQYF
j_gene: TRBJ1-3; v_gene: TRBV5-1; d_gene: NA; abundance: few; CDR3nt: TGCGCCAGCAGCTTGGATGTGTCCTGGGCCTCTGGAAACACCATATATTTT; CDR3aa: CASSLDVSWASGNTIYF
j_gene: TRBJ2-1; v_gene: TRBV18; d_gene: TRBD2; abundance: NA; CDR3nt: TGTGCCAGCTCATCCCAACGCGGGGGTTCCTACAATGAGCAGTTCTTC; CDR3aa: CASSSQRGGSYNEQFF
j_gene: TRBJ1-2; v_gene: TRBV10-1; d_gene: NA; abundance: NA; CDR3nt: TGCGCCAGCAGTGTCAACAGGTGGTATGGCTACACCTTC; CDR3aa: CASSVNRWYGYTF
j_gene: TRBJ2-3; v_gene: TRBV4-1; d_gene: NA; abundance: NA; CDR3nt: TGCGCCAGCAGCCAAGATTGGGGGGAAACAGATACGCAGTATTTT; CDR3aa: CASSQDWGETDTQYF
j_gene: TRBJ2-2; v_gene: TRBV28; d_gene: NA; abundance: once; CDR3nt: TGTGCCAGCAGTCCTCTAGTTACCCACACCGGGGAGCTGTTTTTT; CDR3aa: CASSPLVTHTGELFF
j_gene: TRBJ2-5; v_gene: TRBV5-4; d_gene: TRBD2; abundance: NA; CDR3nt: TGTGCCAGCAGCGAGGTTCCAAGCGGGGGGGCTGGAGAGACCCAGTACTTC; CDR3aa: CASSEVPSGGAGETQYF
j_gene: TRBJ1-5; v_gene: TRBV19; d_gene: NA; abundance: NA; CDR3nt: TGTGCCAGTAGTAGGGGGCTTGGGAGTCGGAATCAGCCCCAGCATTTT; CDR3aa: CASSRGLGSRNQPQHF
j_gene: TRBJ2-5; v_gene: TRBV11-3; d_gene: NA; abundance: once; CDR3nt: TGTGCCAGCAGCTTAGATCCCTTGGAGACCCAGTACTTC; CDR3aa: CASSLDPLETQYF
j_gene: TRBJ1-3; v_gene: TRBV27; d_gene: TRBD1; abundance: NA; CDR3nt: TGTGCCAGCAGCCCTCTACAGGGGGCGGGAAACACCATATATTTT; CDR3aa: CASSPLQGAGNTIYF
j_gene: TRBJ2-5; v_gene: TRBV24-1; d_gene: TRBD1; abundance: NA; CDR3nt: TGTGCCACCAGTGGTTTTTCAGGGGGCCAAGAGACCCAGTACTTC; CDR3aa: CATSGFSGGQETQYF
j_gene: TRBJ1-1; v_gene: TRBV4-1; d_gene: TRBD1; abundance: NA; CDR3nt: TGCGCCAGCAGCCGGGCGGGACAGGGGAACACTGAAGCTTTCTTT; CDR3aa: CASSRAGQGNTEAFF
j_gene: TRBJ1-1; v_gene: TRBV5-1; d_gene: NA; abundance: NA; CDR3nt: TGCGCCAGCAGCCCGGGAAATTACGAGGTCACTGAAGCTTTCTTT; CDR3aa: CASSPGNYEVTEAFF
j_gene: TRBJ2-5; v_gene: TRBV27; d_gene: TRBD2; abundance: NA; CDR3nt: TGTGCCAGCAGTTTGGGGCCAGGGAGGGAAGAAGAGACCCAGTACTTC; CDR3aa: CASSLGPGREEETQYF
j_gene: TRBJ2-7; v_gene: TRBV5-4; d_gene: TRBD1; abundance: NA; CDR3nt: TGTGCCAGCAGCTTGGCGGGCGGACAGGGGGGCTACGAGCAGTACTTC; CDR3aa: CASSLAGGQGGYEQYF
j_gene: TRBJ1-4; v_gene: TRBV6-5; d_gene: TRBD1; abundance: NA; CDR3nt: TGTGCCAGCAGGCCCACAGGGGGGCGTGAAAAACTGTTTTTT; CDR3aa: CASRPTGGREKLFF
j_gene: TRBJ2-7; v_gene: TRBV6-2/TRBV6-3; d_gene: TRBD1; abundance: NA; CDR3nt: TGTGCCAGCAGCGGGACAGAGGACGAGCAGTACTTC; CDR3aa: CASSGTEDEQYF